Below, 25 T cell receptor beta chains from the same sample are listed, as sequenced in a study of blood T cells in healthy people across ages. Through a sample-barcoded 5' primer and a J-beta primer mix, a second PCR was run for roughly 6 to 12 cycles. Each CDR3 protein is one row after TCRdb ran MiXCR on the 5' RACE reads. The table includes about 1 million distinct CDR3 sequences, 45% detected once. Source material: blood. The receptors here all came from a woman aged 60 to 75 in good health.

The chain carries TRBV7-8 and TRBJ1-1; D might be TRBD1 (6 bases). CDR1 SGHVS and CDR2 FQNEAQ come from the germline V gene. The CDR3 has 14 residues. The germline V and J ends were trimmed by 5 bases and 3 bases, with 13 bases remaining between them. CDR3 in DNA: TGTGCCAGCAGCACAGGGTTGGGGTACACTGAAGCTTTCTTT. This sequence encodes CASSTGLGYTEAFF. Together with reference TRBV7-8 and TRBJ1-1, the CDR3 gives the full variable domain: GAGVSQSPRYKVAKRGQDVALRCDPISGHVSLFWYQQALGQGPEFLTYFQNEAQLDKSGLPSDRFFAERPEGSVSTLKIQRTQQEDSAVYLCASSTGLGYTEAFFGQGTRLTVV.

The V gene is TRBV20-1, the J gene TRBJ1-2, with D unclear. This CDR3 has 15 amino acids. The V end lost 6 bases, the J end lost 2 bases, and 19 bases lay between the germline ends. The V gene's germline CDR1 is DFQATT and CDR2 SNEGSKA (reference sequence). In DNA form, the CDR3 reads TGCAGTGCACAGCCGGTCACTGAGCCCAACTATGGCTACACCTTC. Encoded protein: CSAQPVTEPNYGYTF.

The chain is built from TRBV20-1 and TRBJ2-5, with TRBD2 identical over 7 bases. The germline gives CDR1 DFQATT, CDR2 SNEGSKA (reference sequence). V lost 7 bases to trimming and J lost 11 bases; unmatched junction nucleotides: 13. The CDR3 extends over 12 amino acids. The CDR3 DNA is TGCAGTGTTGGCGGGAGAATGGATGAGCAGTACTTC. Translating it yields CSVGGRMDEQYF.

CDR3 coding DNA: TGTGCCAGCAGTTTAGACAGGGGCGTTACGGATACGCAGTATTTT. Its protein product is CASSLDRGVTDTQYF. The chain uses TRBV6-5 and TRBJ2-3; TRBD1 agrees at 8 bases. CDR1 and CDR2 (germline): MNHEY, SVGAGI. The CDR3 sequence is 15 residues long. Trimming took 4 bases from V and 6 from J; bases not matched to a gene: 9.

This clonotype was recorded a few times. The chain employs TRBV20-1 and TRBJ1-2; D call uncertain. The germline CDR1 and CDR2 sequences are DFQATT and SNEGSKA (reference sequence). Trimming removed 0 bases at V and 8 bases at J, with 10 bases between. The CDR3 has 12 amino acids. The CDR3 nucleotides read TGCAGTGCTAGAGATGAGCTTATGGGCTACACCTTC. Its translation is CSARDELMGYTF.

The table lists this clonotype with a few counts. The V gene is TRBV7-2, the J gene TRBJ2-7; 10 nucleotides line up with TRBD2. The CDR3 runs to 15 residues. From germline, CDR1 is SGHTA and CDR2 FQGNSA. V gave up 3 bases and J gave up 3 bases; unmatched junction bases: 5. The CDR3 sequence is CASSFALAGRYEQYF. As DNA, the CDR3 is TGTGCCAGCAGCTTTGCACTAGCGGGACGCTACGAGCAGTACTTC.

V usage is TRBV12-5 and J usage is TRBJ2-1, with D possibly being TRBD1 or TRBD2 (6 bases each). Trimming cost V 5 bases and J 0 bases, with 14 bases left between them. Germline V CDR1 and CDR2: LGHNT, FRNRAP. This CDR3 region has 16 residues. This chain's CDR3 is CASGPRGPRSYNEQFF. CDR3 sequence (DNA): TGTGCTAGTGGTCCCCGGGGGCCTCGCTCCTACAATGAGCAGTTCTTC.

V gene TRBV6-5 combines with J gene TRBJ2-7; tentatively, D is TRBD2 (6 bases). This CDR3 has 14 amino acids. Germline V CDR1 and CDR2: MNHEY, SVGAGI. V lost 0 bases and J lost 7, with 13 bases in between. In DNA form, the CDR3 reads TGTGCCAGCAGTTACTCTGGTGGGACTCGGGAGCAGTACTTC. It codes for CASSYSGGTREQYF.

This chain joins TRBV6-6 and TRBJ2-3, with D unclear. The ends were cut back, 5 bases at V and 3 bases at J, with 18 bases in the middle. The CDR3 contains 16 residues. CDR1 is MNHNY, CDR2 SVGAGI, per germline (reference sequence). The CDR3 DNA follows: TGTGCCAGCAGTCGCGACTCGACACCCAGGACAGATACGCAGTATTTT. This gives the protein CASSRDSTPRTDTQYF.

The chain recombines TRBV6-1 with TRBJ2-3; no clear D gene. The V gene lost 0 bases and the J gene lost 1 base, with 14 bases spanning the gap. CDR1 and CDR2 from the germline V gene are MNHNS and SASEGT. There are 17 residues in the CDR3. The CDR3, as DNA: TGTGCCAGCAGTGAAGCGCGAGTTCCCGGAGGCACAGATACGCAGTATTTT. This gives the protein CASSEARVPGGTDTQYF.

This clonotype was counted many times. CDR3 amino acids: CASSYATGAADTQYF. As DNA, the CDR3 is TGTGCCAGCAGTTATGCGACAGGGGCGGCAGATACGCAGTATTTT. The chain couples TRBV12-3 or TRBV12-4 to TRBJ2-3; 8 nucleotides agree with TRBD1. J lost 4 bases, V lost 4 bases, and 7 bases had no gene match. The CDR3 consists of 15 residues.

The rearrangement joins TRBV5-1 to TRBJ2-2, with a tentative D call TRBD2 (5 bases). V lost 4 bases and J 3 bases, leaving 7 bases between the germline ends. Germline V gene sequence: CDR1 SGHRS, CDR2 YFSETQ. The length of the CDR3 is 13 residues. DNA for the CDR3: TGCGCCAGCAGCCCCGGGGACACCGGGGAGCTGTTTTTT. Translation: CASSPGDTGELFF.

This clonotype was counted at least ten times. The chain combines TRBV9 with TRBJ2-3, with 9 bases aligning to TRBD2. There are 16 residues in the CDR3. Germline CDR1 and CDR2: SGDLS and YYNGEE. The junction had 9 bases not matched to a gene; V was cut back by 3 bases and J by 4 bases. CDR3 nucleotide sequence: TGTGCCAGCAGCGAAAGTAGCGGGAGAATCGCAGATACGCAGTATTTT. Translating gives CASSESSGRIADTQYF.

Only a few counts were recorded for this clonotype. The J gene is TRBJ2-7, the V gene TRBV4-1; 7 nucleotides align to TRBD2. This CDR3 has 16 amino acids. In germline, CDR1 is MGHRA, CDR2 YSYEKL. The V and J ends lost 0 bases and 0 bases, in that order; junction bases with no gene match: 5. CDR3 protein: CASSQDPSGGSYEQYF. The CDR3 nucleotides are TGCGCCAGCAGCCAAGATCCTAGCGGCGGCTCCTACGAGCAGTACTTC.

The gene calls are TRBV4-1 and TRBJ2-7; D unclear. This CDR3 is 14 amino acids long. Germline V gene data show CDR1 as MGHRA and CDR2 as YSYEKL. Trimming cost V 0 bases and J 5 bases, with 11 bases left between them. CDR3 in amino acids: CASSQDRSVDEQYF. The CDR3 DNA follows: TGCGCCAGCAGCCAAGATCGGTCTGTGGACGAGCAGTACTTC.

This clonotype was observed a few times. J is TRBJ2-5 and V is TRBV29-1; D is unclear. CDR1 SQVTM and CDR2 ANQGSEA come from the germline V gene. Trimming took 3 bases from V and 2 from J, leaving 7 bases between them. The CDR3 covers 12 residues. The CDR3 is CSVELGQETQYF. The CDR3 DNA reads TGCAGCGTTGAGCTCGGGCAAGAGACCCAGTACTTC. Full variable domain (missing parts from reference TRBV29-1 and TRBJ2-5): SAVISQKPSRDICQRGTSLTIQCQVDSQVTMMFWYRQQPGQSLTLIATANQGSEATYESGFVIDKFPISRPNLTFSTLTVSNMSPEDSSIYLCSVELGQETQYFGPGTRLLVL.

This clonotype has a single count. The chain is built from TRBV14 and TRBJ2-4; 8 bases are shared with TRBD2. The CDR3 runs to 14 residues. V was clipped by 11 bases and J by 2 bases; unmatched bases: 8. The germline CDR1 and CDR2 sequences are SGHDN and FVKESK. For the CDR3, the DNA is TGTGCCCGGCGGGGGGAGAGAACCAAAAACATTCAGTACTTC. It yields the protein CARRGERTKNIQYF.

The chain is built from TRBV7-9 and TRBJ2-3, with D possibly being TRBD2 (5 bases). Per germline, CDR1 SEHNR and CDR2 FQNEAQ (reference sequence). This CDR3 contains 14 residues. Between the trimmed V and J ends, which lost 5 bases and 4 bases, there was a span of 13 bases. The CDR3 region is CASSRRPRADTQYF. As DNA, the CDR3 is TGTGCCAGCAGCCGGCGGCCGAGGGCAGATACGCAGTATTTT. Full variable domain (outside the CDR3, taken from reference TRBV7-9 and TRBJ2-3): DTGVSQNPRHKITKRGQNVTFRCDPISEHNRLYWYRQTLGQGPEFLTYFQNEAQLEKSRLLSDRFSAERPKGSFSTLEIQRTEQGDSAMYLCASSRRPRADTQYFGPGTRLTVL.

A word on this clonotype: One end of the junction varies from germline; a read error may be responsible. The CDR3 reads CASSLGGTGTDTQYF. The CDR3 region has the DNA TGTGCCAGCAGCTTAGGAGGGACGGGCACAGATACGCAGTATTTT. The V and J genes are TRBV5-1 and TRBJ2-3; possible D gene TRBD2, 6 bases. Germline-derived CDR1 and CDR2 are SGHRS and YFSETQ. The CDR3 runs to 15 residues.

This clonotype was observed a handful of times. The rearrangement joins TRBV4-2 to TRBJ2-3; 9 bases match TRBD2. V trimming: 3 bases; J trimming: 5 bases; junction bases outside the gene matches: 9. From germline, CDR1 is LGHNA and CDR2 YNFKEQ. There are 16 residues in the CDR3. CDR3 sequence (DNA): TGTGCCAGCAGCCAGTTTGTAGCGGGAGTGGGAGATACGCAGTATTTT. As protein: CASSQFVAGVGDTQYF.

In this sample, this clonotype turned up many times. The V gene is TRBV3-1, the J gene TRBJ2-1; D gene ambiguous. The germline V and J ends were trimmed by 2 bases and 10 bases, with 12 bases remaining between them. CDR1 is LGHDT and CDR2 is YNNKEL in the germline V gene (reference sequence). This CDR3 is built from 13 residues. The CDR3 bases are TGTGCCAGCAGCCAACAGCTCCGTTCCGAGCAGTTCTTC. It encodes CASSQQLRSEQFF.

This clonotype was seen a handful of times. J is TRBJ2-1 and V is TRBV5-1, with TRBD2 identical over 9 bases. The CDR3 has 16 residues. Unmatched junction bases numbered 1, after V lost 0 bases and J lost 0 bases. Germline V gene lookup returns CDR1 SGHRS and CDR2 YFSETQ. The CDR3 sequence is CASSLGGRASYNEQFF. CDR3 DNA sequence: TGCGCCAGCAGCTTGGGCGGGAGGGCCTCCTACAATGAGCAGTTCTTC.

CDR3 DNA: TGTGCCAGCCAGAGAGAACTCCCGGCCGAGCAGTACTTC. This translates into CASQRELPAEQYF. This chain links TRBV15 with TRBJ2-5, with D uncertain. The J call may be mistaken, given a closer DNA end match to TRBJ2-7. This CDR3 is 13 amino acids long. The germline V gene encodes CDR1 LNHNV and CDR2 YYDKDF (reference sequence).

The rearrangement uses TRBV5-1 and TRBJ2-1, with 9 bases matching TRBD1. The V segment lost 2 bases and the J segment 7 bases; nucleotides outside the gene matches: 16. CDR1 SGHRS and CDR2 YFSETQ come from the germline V gene. The CDR3 consists of 18 residues. CDR3 sequence (DNA): TGCGCCAGCAGCTTAATACCGGGACAGGGAAGAGGGCCAAATGAGCAGTTCTTC. It is translated as CASSLIPGQGRGPNEQFF. Based on the CDR3 plus reference TRBV5-1 and TRBJ2-1, the full variable domain is KAGVTQTPRYLIKTRGQQVTLSCSPISGHRSVSWYQQTPGQGLQFLFEYFSETQRNKGNFPGRFSGRQFSNSRSEMNVSTLELGDSALYLCASSLIPGQGRGPNEQFFGPGTRLTVL.

This chain joins TRBV20-1 and TRBJ2-1; TRBD2 matches 13 bases. The assigned J gene may be wrong: the sequence end matches TRBJ2-7 better. Germline assignment: CDR1 DFQATT and CDR2 SNEGSKA (reference sequence). There are 16 residues in the CDR3. CDR3 sequence: CSANRLAGGSYNEQYF. As DNA, the CDR3 is TGCAGTGCCAATAGACTAGCGGGAGGTTCCTACAATGAGCAGTACTTC.